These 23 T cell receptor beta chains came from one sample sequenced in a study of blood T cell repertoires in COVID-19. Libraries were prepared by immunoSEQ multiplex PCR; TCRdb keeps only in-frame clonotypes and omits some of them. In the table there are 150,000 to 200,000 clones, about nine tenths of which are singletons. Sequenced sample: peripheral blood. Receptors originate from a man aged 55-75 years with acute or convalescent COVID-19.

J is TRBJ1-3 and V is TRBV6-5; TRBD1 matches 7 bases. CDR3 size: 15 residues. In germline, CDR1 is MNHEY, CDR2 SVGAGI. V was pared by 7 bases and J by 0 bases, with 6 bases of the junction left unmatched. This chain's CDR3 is CASNSGTASGNTIYF. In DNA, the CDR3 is TGTGCCAGCAATTCCGGGACAGCCTCTGGAAACACCATATATTTT.

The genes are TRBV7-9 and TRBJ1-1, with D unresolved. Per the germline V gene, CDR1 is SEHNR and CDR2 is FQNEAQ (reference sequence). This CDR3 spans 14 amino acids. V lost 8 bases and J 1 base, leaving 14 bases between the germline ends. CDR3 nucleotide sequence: TGTGCCAGCGGCAGAAGGGAGGAGAACACTGAAGCTTTCTTT. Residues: CASGRREENTEAFF. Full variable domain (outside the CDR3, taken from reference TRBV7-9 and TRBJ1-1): DTGVSQNPRHKITKRGQNVTFRCDPISEHNRLYWYRQTLGQGPEFLTYFQNEAQLEKSRLLSDRFSAERPKGSFSTLEIQRTEQGDSAMYLCASGRREENTEAFFGQGTRLTVV.

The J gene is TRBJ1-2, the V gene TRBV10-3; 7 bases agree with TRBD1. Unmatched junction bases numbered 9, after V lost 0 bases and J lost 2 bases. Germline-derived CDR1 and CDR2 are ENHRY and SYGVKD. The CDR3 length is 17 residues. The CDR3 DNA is TGTGCCATCAGTGAGTCGACAGGGACGGTGGGGAACTATGGCTACACCTTC. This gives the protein CAISESTGTVGNYGYTF.

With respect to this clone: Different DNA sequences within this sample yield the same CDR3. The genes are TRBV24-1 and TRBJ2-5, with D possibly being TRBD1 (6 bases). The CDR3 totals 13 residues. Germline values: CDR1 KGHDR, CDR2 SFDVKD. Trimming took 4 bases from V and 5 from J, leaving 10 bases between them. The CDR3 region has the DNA TGTGCCACCAGTGAGGGGGCCCGGGAGACCCAGTACTTC. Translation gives CATSEGARETQYF.

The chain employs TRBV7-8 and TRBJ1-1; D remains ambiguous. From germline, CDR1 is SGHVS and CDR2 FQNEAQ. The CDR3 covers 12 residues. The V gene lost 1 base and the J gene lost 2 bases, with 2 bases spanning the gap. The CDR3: CASSLVNTEAFF. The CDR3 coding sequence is TGTGCCAGCAGCTTAGTAAACACTGAAGCTTTCTTT. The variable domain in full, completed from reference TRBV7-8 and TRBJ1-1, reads GAGVSQSPRYKVAKRGQDVALRCDPISGHVSLFWYQQALGQGPEFLTYFQNEAQLDKSGLPSDRFFAERPEGSVSTLKIQRTQQEDSAVYLCASSLVNTEAFFGQGTRLTVV.

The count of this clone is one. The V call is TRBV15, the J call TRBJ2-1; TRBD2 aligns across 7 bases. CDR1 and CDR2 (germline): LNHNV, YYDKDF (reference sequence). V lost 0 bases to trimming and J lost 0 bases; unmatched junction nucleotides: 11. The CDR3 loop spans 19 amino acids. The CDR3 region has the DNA TGTGCCACCAGCAGAGATAGGGTAGCGGGCCTGAGCTCCTACAATGAGCAGTTCTTC. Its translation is CATSRDRVAGLSSYNEQFF.

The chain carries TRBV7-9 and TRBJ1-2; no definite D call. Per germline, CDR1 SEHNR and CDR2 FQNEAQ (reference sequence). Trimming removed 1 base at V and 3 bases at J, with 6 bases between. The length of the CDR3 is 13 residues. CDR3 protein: CASSLGQDYGYTF. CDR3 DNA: TGTGCCAGCAGCTTAGGGCAGGACTATGGCTACACCTTC.

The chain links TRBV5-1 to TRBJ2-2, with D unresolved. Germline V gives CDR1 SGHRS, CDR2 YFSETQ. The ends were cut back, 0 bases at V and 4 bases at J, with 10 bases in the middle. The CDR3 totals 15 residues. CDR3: CASSLDRFFTGELFF. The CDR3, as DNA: TGCGCCAGCAGCTTGGACCGGTTCTTCACCGGGGAGCTGTTTTTT.

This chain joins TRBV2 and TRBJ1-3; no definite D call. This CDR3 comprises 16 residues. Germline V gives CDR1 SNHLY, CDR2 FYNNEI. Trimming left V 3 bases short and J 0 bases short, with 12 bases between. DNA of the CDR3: TGTGCCAGCAGTGATGCGGGGAGAGGCTCTGGAAACACCATATATTTT. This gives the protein CASSDAGRGSGNTIYF.

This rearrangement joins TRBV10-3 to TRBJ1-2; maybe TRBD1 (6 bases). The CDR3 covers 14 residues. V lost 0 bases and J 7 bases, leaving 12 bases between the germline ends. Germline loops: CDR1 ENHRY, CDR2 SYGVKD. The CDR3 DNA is TGTGCCATCAGTGAGTCTGGGCAGGGGTTTGGCTACACCTTC. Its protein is CAISESGQGFGYTF.

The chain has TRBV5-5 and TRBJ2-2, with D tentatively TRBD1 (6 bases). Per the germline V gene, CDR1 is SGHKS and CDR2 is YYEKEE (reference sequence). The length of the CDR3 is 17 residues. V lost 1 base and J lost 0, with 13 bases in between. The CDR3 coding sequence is TGTGCCAGCAGCTTGCATCAGGGGCAATCGAACACCGGGGAGCTGTTTTTT. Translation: CASSLHQGQSNTGELFF.

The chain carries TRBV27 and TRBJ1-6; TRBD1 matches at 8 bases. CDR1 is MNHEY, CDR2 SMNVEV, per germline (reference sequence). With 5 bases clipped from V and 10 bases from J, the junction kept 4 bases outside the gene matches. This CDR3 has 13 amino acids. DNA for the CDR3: TGTGCCAGCAGTATAGACAGGGGATCACCCCTCCACTTT. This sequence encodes CASSIDRGSPLHF.

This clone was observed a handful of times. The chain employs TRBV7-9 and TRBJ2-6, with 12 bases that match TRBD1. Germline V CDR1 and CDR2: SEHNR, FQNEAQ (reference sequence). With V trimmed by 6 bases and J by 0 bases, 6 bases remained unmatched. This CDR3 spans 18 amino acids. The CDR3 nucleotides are TGTGCCAGCAGTTCCGGGACAGGGGGCACCTCTGGGGCCAACGTCCTGACTTTC. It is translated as CASSSGTGGTSGANVLTF. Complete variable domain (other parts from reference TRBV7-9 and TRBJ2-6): DTGVSQNPRHKITKRGQNVTFRCDPISEHNRLYWYRQTLGQGPEFLTYFQNEAQLEKSRLLSDRFSAERPKGSFSTLEIQRTEQGDSAMYLCASSSGTGGTSGANVLTFGAGSRLTVL.

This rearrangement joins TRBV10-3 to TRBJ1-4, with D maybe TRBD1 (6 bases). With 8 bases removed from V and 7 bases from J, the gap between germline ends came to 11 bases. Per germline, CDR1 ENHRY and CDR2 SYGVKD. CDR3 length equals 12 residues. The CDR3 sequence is CAIGRGTEKLFF. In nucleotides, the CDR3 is TGTGCCATCGGCAGGGGAACTGAAAAACTGTTTTTT.

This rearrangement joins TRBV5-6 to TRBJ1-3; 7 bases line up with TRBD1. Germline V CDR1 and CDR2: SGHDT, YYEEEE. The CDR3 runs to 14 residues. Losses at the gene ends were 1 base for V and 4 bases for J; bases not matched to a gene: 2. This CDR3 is CASSLTGEGNTIYF. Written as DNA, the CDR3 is TGTGCCAGCAGCTTGACAGGGGAGGGAAACACCATATATTTT. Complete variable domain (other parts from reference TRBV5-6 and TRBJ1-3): DAGVTQSPTHLIKTRGQQVTLRCSPKSGHDTVSWYQQALGQGPQFIFQYYEEEERQRGNFPDRFSGHQFPNYSSELNVNALLLGDSALYLCASSLTGEGNTIYFGEGSWLTVV.

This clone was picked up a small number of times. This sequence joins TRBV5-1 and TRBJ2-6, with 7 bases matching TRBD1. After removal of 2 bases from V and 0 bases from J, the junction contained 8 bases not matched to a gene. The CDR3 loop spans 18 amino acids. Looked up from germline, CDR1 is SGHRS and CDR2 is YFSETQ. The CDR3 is CASSFGDRLNSGANVLTF. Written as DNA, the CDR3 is TGCGCCAGCAGCTTTGGGGACAGACTGAACTCTGGGGCCAACGTCCTGACTTTC.

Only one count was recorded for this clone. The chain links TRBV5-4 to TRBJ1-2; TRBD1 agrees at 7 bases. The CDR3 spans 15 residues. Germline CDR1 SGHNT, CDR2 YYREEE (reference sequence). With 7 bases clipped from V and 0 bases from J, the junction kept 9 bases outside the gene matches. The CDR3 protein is CASGAGTATNYGYTF. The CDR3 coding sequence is TGTGCCAGCGGGGCCGGGACAGCAACTAACTATGGCTACACCTTC.

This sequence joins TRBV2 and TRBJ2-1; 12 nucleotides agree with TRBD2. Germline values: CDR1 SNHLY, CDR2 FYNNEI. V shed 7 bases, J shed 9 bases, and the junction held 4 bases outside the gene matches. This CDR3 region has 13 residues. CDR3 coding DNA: TGTGCCAGCAAAGGACTAGCGGGGTCTGAGCAGTTCTTC. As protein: CASKGLAGSEQFF.

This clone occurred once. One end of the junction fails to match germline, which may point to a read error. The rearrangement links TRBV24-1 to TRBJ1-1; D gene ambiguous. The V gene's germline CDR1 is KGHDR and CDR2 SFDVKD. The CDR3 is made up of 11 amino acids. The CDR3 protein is CATSKNNEAFF. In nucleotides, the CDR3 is TGTGCCACCAGTAAAAACAATGAAGCTTTCTTT.

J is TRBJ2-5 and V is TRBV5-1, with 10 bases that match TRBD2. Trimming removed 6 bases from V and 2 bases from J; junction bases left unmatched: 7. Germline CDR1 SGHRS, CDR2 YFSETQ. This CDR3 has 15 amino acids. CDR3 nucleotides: TGCGCCAGCACCGATTTACTAGCGGGGCAAGAGACCCAGTACTTC. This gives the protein CASTDLLAGQETQYF.

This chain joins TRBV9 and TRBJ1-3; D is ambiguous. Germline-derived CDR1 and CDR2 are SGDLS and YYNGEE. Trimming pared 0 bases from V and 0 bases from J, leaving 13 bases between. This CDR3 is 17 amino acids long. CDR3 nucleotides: TGTGCCAGCAGCGTAGATGTGAGGGCCTTCTCTGGAAACACCATATATTTT. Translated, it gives CASSVDVRAFSGNTIYF.

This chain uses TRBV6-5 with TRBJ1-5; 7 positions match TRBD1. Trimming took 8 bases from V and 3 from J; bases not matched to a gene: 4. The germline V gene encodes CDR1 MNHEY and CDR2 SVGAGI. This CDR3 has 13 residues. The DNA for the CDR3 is TGTGCCAGCTCCGGGACAGACAATCAGCCCCAGCATTTT. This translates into CASSGTDNQPQHF.

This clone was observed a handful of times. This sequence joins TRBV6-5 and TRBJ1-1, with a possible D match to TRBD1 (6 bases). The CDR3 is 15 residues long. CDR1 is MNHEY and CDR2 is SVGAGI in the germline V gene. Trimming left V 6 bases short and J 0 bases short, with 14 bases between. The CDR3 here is CASRPRGNMNTEAFF. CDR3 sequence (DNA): TGTGCCAGCAGGCCTAGGGGGAACATGAACACTGAAGCTTTCTTT.